These T cell receptor beta chains were read from a single sample in a study of molecular identifiers for immune sequencing clone quantification. TCRdb itself ran the PCR reads through MiXCR, one entry per CDR3 protein. This sample has about 330,000 distinct CDR3 sequences, with roughly 23% found just once. Specimen: naive CD8+ T cells from blood, with Jurkat cell RNA spiked in. The source of these receptors is a human donor in good health. Some libraries in this study had Jurkat cell RNA spiked in. Each CDR3 is given with its conserved first and last residue. The D gene is left open where the match is weak. Expanded clones get a size class; other rows say once, few or many, or leave the size out.

len	j_gene	abundance	d_gene	v_gene	CDR3nt	CDR3aa
14	TRBJ1-1	once	-	TRBV4-3	TGCGCCAGCAGCCAAGACATCGCGTACACTGACGCTTTCTTT	CASSQDIAYTDAFF
16	TRBJ1-1	many	-	TRBV5-1	TGCGCCAGCAGCCCGGAGGTGAGTCGGTCGGGGACTGAAGCTTTCTTT	CASSPEVSRSGTEAFF
14	TRBJ2-7	-	-	TRBV5-1	TGCACCAGCAGCATTTTACAGGGCTCTTACGAGCAGTACTTC	CTSSILQGSYEQYF
15	TRBJ2-7	few	TRBD2	TRBV4-1	TGCGCCAGCAGCGAAGAACGTGACGGGGGGTACGAGCAGTACTTC	CASSEERDGGYEQYF
13	TRBJ2-1	-	-	TRBV27	TGTGCCAGCACTCTGGGGGGTCTCAATGAGCAGTTCTTC	CASTLGGLNEQFF
13	TRBJ2-3	many	-	TRBV12-3/TRBV12-4	TGTGCCAGCAGTTTGGAGCAGGAAGATACGCAGTATTTT	CASSLEQEDTQYF
17	TRBJ2-3	few	-	TRBV4-3	TGCGCCAGCAGCCAAGATTCCGGGCCAGGGGTTCCAGATACGCAGTATTTT	CASSQDSGPGVPDTQYF
17	TRBJ2-1	-	-	TRBV5-1	TGCGCCAGCAGCTCATCGGTCAAACCAACGGCCTACAATGAGCAGTTCTTC	CASSSSVKPTAYNEQFF
14	TRBJ1-5	many	-	TRBV9	TGTGCCAGCAGCGTAGAATCAGACAATCAGCCCCAGCATTTT	CASSVESDNQPQHF
12	TRBJ2-3	many	-	TRBV6-6	TGTGCCACGACCGCAGATTCAGATACGCAGTATTTT	CATTADSDTQYF
15	TRBJ2-3	many	-	TRBV6-5	TGTGCCAGCAGTTACTCGAAGGCGGGCACAGATACGCAGTATTTT	CASSYSKAGTDTQYF
13	TRBJ1-1	many	-	TRBV20-1	TGCAGTGCTAGAGGGGACAAGATCAATGAAGCTTTCTTT	CSARGDKINEAFF
15	TRBJ2-7	many	-	TRBV6-5	TGTGCCAGCATTACCCCCCGTAACTCCTGGGACGAGCAGTACTTC	CASITPRNSWDEQYF
18	TRBJ2-3	few	-	TRBV11-2	TGTGCCAGCCGGCCTGGGGAGTTAGCGCATACTAGCACAGATACGCAGTATTTT	CASRPGELAHTSTDTQYF
16	TRBJ2-5	-	TRBD2	TRBV12-3/TRBV12-4	TGTGCCAGCAGTTTTGCGGGGGGCTGGAGGGTAGAGACCCAGTACTTC	CASSFAGGWRVETQYF
12	TRBJ1-2	few	-	TRBV7-9	TGTGCCAGCAGCAGCACGAACTATGGCTACACCTTC	CASSSTNYGYTF